This T cell receptor beta chain came from a study of blood T cell repertoires in COVID-19. Background on the study: Acute-phase and convalescent COVID-19 samples originated in the United States, Italy and Spain. PBMCs, B-cell-depleted T cells, or T cells were the source of the cDNA or gDNA that made up the material.

Per the original data handling: Estimates of nucleated cell counts were drawn from the amplification of reference gene primers. The data were produced by immunoSEQ multiplex PCR, yet TCRdb's version contains in-frame clones alone and is incomplete. The DNA gave D and trimming, while V, J and clone size come from that table. The table records 200,000 or so clones, around 80% of them present only once. The CDR3 extends over 17 amino acids. Trimming cost V 2 bases and J 0 bases, with 14 bases left between them. Germline V lookup: CDR1 MNHEY, CDR2 SVGEGT. This clonotype was sampled from a human donor with acute or convalescent COVID-19. The donor label of this sample is uncertain. The sample taken for sequencing was peripheral blood. V and J are TRBV6-2 or TRBV6-3 and TRBJ2-1; TRBD2 is a possible D gene (7 bases). The CDR3 bases are TGTGCCAGCAGTTACGGGAGGGGGTATAGCTCCTACAATGAGCAGTTCTTC. The encoded protein is CASSYGRGYSSYNEQFF.